This T cell receptor (beta chain) was profiled in a study of blood T cell repertoires in COVID-19. Germline assignment: CDR1 LNHDA and CDR2 SQIVND (reference sequence). Deletions cut 6 bases from V and 0 bases from J, with 12 bases between. This CDR3 spans 15 amino acids. Per the study methods: Reference gene primer amplification gave nucleated cell count estimates. Generated by immunoSEQ multiplex PCR, the TCRdb table keeps only in-frame clones and is missing some. For V, J and clone size, that table is used; D and trimming come from the DNA. The sample holds fewer than 300,000 clones, 82% seen once.

The TCR was taken from a woman under 30 with acute or convalescent COVID-19. Sequencing was performed on peripheral blood. This chain uses TRBV19 with TRBJ1-5; unclear D gene. The CDR3 DNA follows: TGTGCCAGTAGAAGTGATGAGTATAGCAATCAGCCCCAGCATTTT. Protein sequence: CASRSDEYSNQPQHF.